This record concerns one T cell receptor (beta chain) sequence. This clone was seen more than once but under ten times. Its antigen is still unknown. Per-base qualities were not stored, and no clone one base away is much larger. V lost 6 bases and J lost 4 bases; the stretch between them is 15 bases long. CDR3 length: 14 amino acids, cysteine to phenylalanine. Only the CDR3 region is kept as DNA, spanning 42 bases read in frame from base 1. The germline V gene (reference sequence) sets CDR1 to MNHNY and CDR2 to SVGAGI. Library generation was performed with the immunoSEQ multiplex PCR assay. TCRdb took over this immuneACCESS table, retaining in-frame rearrangements with V and J assigned. Such tables are incomplete; in checked studies, under half of the missing clones stem from an unresolved V gene, and the remainder is unexplained. Across this sample there are approximately 30,000 clones, with roughly 71% seen only once. The top ten clones comprise 4.7% of the sample.

This record belongs to a study of radiotherapy plus CTLA-4 blockade in lung cancer (dated by TCRdb to the late 2010s). For the study in its entirety: Among the enrolled patients, roughly 19% had an objective response, and about 31% reached disease control. Results the study describes overall, beyond this receptor: TCR clones derived from tumors expanded in peripheral blood after treatment with radiotherapy and ipilimumab. Early dynamic changes in blood T cell clones, together with increased serum interferon-beta after radiation, were reported as the strongest predictors of response.

The study tested focal radiation therapy combined with CTLA-4 blockade (ipilimumab) in patients with chemo-refractory metastatic non-small-cell lung cancer. Rearrangement joined TRBV6-6 to TRBJ1-2; too little of a D gene remains to name it. The material sequenced was peripheral blood, taken from a patient treated with radiotherapy plus ipilimumab. The clonotype comes from a human donor with non-small cell lung cancer whose response to radiotherapy plus ipilimumab could not be evaluated. In nucleotides, the sequence is TGTGCCAGCAGCTCCCCCGAGGGCCGCTATGGCTACACCTTC. Its product reads: CASSSPEGRYGYTF.